The rows below give T cell receptor beta chains drawn from one sample of a study of graft-versus-host responses after intestinal transplantation. These receptors are not linked to any known antigen. TCRdb's copy holds only in-frame clones and misses some; the assay was immunoSEQ multiplex PCR. The table lists 84,000 or so clones, 85% to 95% of them singletons, with about 1% in the top ten. The input for sequencing was unstimulated CD8+ T cells sorted from spleen or lymph node cells, taken before transplant. These receptors were collected from a human donor who was the organ donor for an intestinal transplant. Each CDR3 is given with its conserved first and last residue. Each record gives: CDR3 DNA, CDR3 protein, D gene, J gene, clone size, V gene. The D gene is left open where the match is weak. Clone size is shown for a subset of rows, as once, few, many or a class of expanded clone.

cdr3_nt: TGTGCCAGCAGTCCGGGACTAGCGTACCTTTACGAGCAGTACTTC
cdr3_aa: CASSPGLAYLYEQYF
d_call: TRBD2
j_call: TRBJ2-7
clone_size: NA
v_call: TRBV27

cdr3_nt: TGTGCCAGTAGTAGGGCAGGGCCCGTCTATACCGGGGAGCTGTTTTTT
cdr3_aa: CASSRAGPVYTGELFF
d_call: NA
j_call: TRBJ2-2
clone_size: NA
v_call: TRBV19

cdr3_nt: TGTGCCAGCAGTATATTAGCGGGAGGTCCCTCCGAGCAGTACTTC
cdr3_aa: CASSILAGGPSEQYF
d_call: TRBD2
j_call: TRBJ2-7
clone_size: NA
v_call: TRBV27

cdr3_nt: TGCAGCGTTGAGAGGGGGAACAGTAGGGAGACCCAGTACTTC
cdr3_aa: CSVERGNSRETQYF
d_call: NA
j_call: TRBJ2-5
clone_size: once
v_call: TRBV29-1

cdr3_nt: TGTGCCAGCGACTCGGACAGCACCCCAAAGGCAGATACGCAGTATTTT
cdr3_aa: CASDSDSTPKADTQYF
d_call: NA
j_call: TRBJ2-3
clone_size: NA
v_call: TRBV7-9

cdr3_nt: TGTGCCAGCAGCTTGGGGGGAGGACCCTTAAATGAGCAGTTCTTC
cdr3_aa: CASSLGGGPLNEQFF
d_call: NA
j_call: TRBJ2-1
clone_size: NA
v_call: TRBV5-6

cdr3_nt: TGTGCCAGTAGTATGTGGGCCCAGGGATATCAGCCCCAGCATTTT
cdr3_aa: CASSMWAQGYQPQHF
d_call: NA
j_call: TRBJ1-5
clone_size: NA
v_call: TRBV19

cdr3_nt: TGTGCCAGCAGTTACGGGTTGACAGGGCCAAGCGATGAGCAGTTCTTC
cdr3_aa: CASSYGLTGPSDEQFF
d_call: TRBD1
j_call: TRBJ2-1
clone_size: NA
v_call: TRBV6-6

cdr3_nt: TGTGCCAGCAGCGTAGGGGCAGGGGCCTATGGCTACACCTTC
cdr3_aa: CASSVGAGAYGYTF
d_call: NA
j_call: TRBJ1-2
clone_size: NA
v_call: TRBV9

cdr3_nt: TGTGCCAGCAGTTTACGACAGGCCGGGGAGACCCAGTACTTC
cdr3_aa: CASSLRQAGETQYF
d_call: NA
j_call: TRBJ2-5
clone_size: once
v_call: TRBV27

cdr3_nt: TGTGCCTCGCGGTTATACCAAGAGACCCAGTACTTC
cdr3_aa: CASRLYQETQYF
d_call: NA
j_call: TRBJ2-5
clone_size: NA
v_call: TRBV7-8

cdr3_nt: TGTGCCAGTAGTATAGGACAGGGATACAATGAGCAGTTCTTC
cdr3_aa: CASSIGQGYNEQFF
d_call: TRBD1
j_call: TRBJ2-1
clone_size: NA
v_call: TRBV19

cdr3_nt: TGTGCCAGCAGCTTATCGGCGGATTACACTGAAGCTTTCTTT
cdr3_aa: CASSLSADYTEAFF
d_call: NA
j_call: TRBJ1-1
clone_size: NA
v_call: TRBV7-6

cdr3_nt: TGTGCCAGCAGCCCCGGACTGGGGTTGGGTGAGCAGTACTTC
cdr3_aa: CASSPGLGLGEQYF
d_call: NA
j_call: TRBJ2-7
clone_size: NA
v_call: TRBV7-8

cdr3_nt: TGCAGCGCCCGGCAGGGCAATCAGCCCCAGCATTTT
cdr3_aa: CSARQGNQPQHF
d_call: NA
j_call: TRBJ1-5
clone_size: NA
v_call: TRBV29-1

cdr3_nt: TGTGCCAGCCGCGGGGTGGGGGAGACCCAGTACTTC
cdr3_aa: CASRGVGETQYF
d_call: NA
j_call: TRBJ2-5
clone_size: NA
v_call: TRBV6-5

cdr3_nt: TGTGCCAGCAGCGAGCCTCTAGCGGGGTCCTACAATGAGCAGTTCTTC
cdr3_aa: CASSEPLAGSYNEQFF
d_call: TRBD2
j_call: TRBJ2-1
clone_size: NA
v_call: TRBV9

cdr3_nt: TGTGCCAGCAGTTCCGGGACAGGAAGCTCCTACGAGCAGTACTTC
cdr3_aa: CASSSGTGSSYEQYF
d_call: TRBD1
j_call: TRBJ2-7
clone_size: NA
v_call: TRBV7-9

cdr3_nt: TGTGCTAGTGGCCCTCTCTCACTAGCGGGCACAGATACGCAGTATTTT
cdr3_aa: CASGPLSLAGTDTQYF
d_call: TRBD2
j_call: TRBJ2-3
clone_size: NA
v_call: TRBV12-5

cdr3_nt: TGTGCCAGCAGTTCCGGTCGAGAGCAGTACTTC
cdr3_aa: CASSSGREQYF
d_call: NA
j_call: TRBJ2-7
clone_size: NA
v_call: TRBV6-5

cdr3_nt: TGTGCCAGTAGTAGCCTCGGAGGGGGCAGGACAGATACGCAGTATTTT
cdr3_aa: CASSSLGGGRTDTQYF
d_call: NA
j_call: TRBJ2-3
clone_size: NA
v_call: TRBV19

cdr3_nt: TGTGCCAGCAGCCTTAGACAGGGGGCGGGCGAGCAGTACTTC
cdr3_aa: CASSLRQGAGEQYF
d_call: TRBD1
j_call: TRBJ2-7
clone_size: NA
v_call: TRBV7-9

cdr3_nt: TGCGCCAGCAGCCAAGTATTCGGGAACAATGAGCAGTTCTTC
cdr3_aa: CASSQVFGNNEQFF
d_call: NA
j_call: TRBJ2-1
clone_size: NA
v_call: TRBV4-1

cdr3_nt: TGCGCCAGCAGCCAAGAACAGCTTCATGAGCAGTTCTTC
cdr3_aa: CASSQEQLHEQFF
d_call: NA
j_call: TRBJ2-1
clone_size: NA
v_call: TRBV4-1

cdr3_nt: TGCGCCAGCAGCTTGGAGCGGGGTTTGACAGATACGCAGTATTTT
cdr3_aa: CASSLERGLTDTQYF
d_call: TRBD2
j_call: TRBJ2-3
clone_size: NA
v_call: TRBV5-1

cdr3_nt: TGTGCCAGCAATTACGCAGAGGGGACTCCACAAGAGACCCAGTACTTC
cdr3_aa: CASNYAEGTPQETQYF
d_call: NA
j_call: TRBJ2-5
clone_size: NA
v_call: TRBV28

cdr3_nt: TGTGCCAGCAGTGCACGGACAGATACGCAGTATTTT
cdr3_aa: CASSARTDTQYF
d_call: NA
j_call: TRBJ2-3
clone_size: NA
v_call: TRBV6-1

cdr3_nt: TGTGCCAGCAGTTATAGTCAGGGGGCCACTGAAGCTTTCTTT
cdr3_aa: CASSYSQGATEAFF
d_call: TRBD1
j_call: TRBJ1-1
clone_size: few
v_call: TRBV6-5

cdr3_nt: TGTGCCAGCAGCGTAACTAGCGGGAGCACAGATACGCAGTATTTT
cdr3_aa: CASSVTSGSTDTQYF
d_call: TRBD2
j_call: TRBJ2-3
clone_size: NA
v_call: TRBV9

cdr3_nt: TGTGCCAGCACTTTCCGCCGGGGGGTTGTTCCAGATACGCAGTATTTT
cdr3_aa: CASTFRRGVVPDTQYF
d_call: TRBD2
j_call: TRBJ2-3
clone_size: NA
v_call: TRBV28

cdr3_nt: TGTGCCAGTAGCCCGAGGTCCAGCGGGGGCTACGAGCAGTACTTC
cdr3_aa: CASSPRSSGGYEQYF
d_call: TRBD2
j_call: TRBJ2-7
clone_size: once
v_call: TRBV19

cdr3_nt: TGTGCCAGCAGTGGGGGACTAGCGCACTCCTACAATGAGCAGTTCTTC
cdr3_aa: CASSGGLAHSYNEQFF
d_call: TRBD2
j_call: TRBJ2-1
clone_size: NA
v_call: TRBV28

cdr3_nt: TGTGCCAGCAGTGAGGGACAGCCCTATGGCTACACCTTC
cdr3_aa: CASSEGQPYGYTF
d_call: TRBD1
j_call: TRBJ1-2
clone_size: NA
v_call: TRBV28

cdr3_nt: TGTGCCAGCAGCGTGACTAGCGGGTCCTCCTACGAGCAGTACTTC
cdr3_aa: CASSVTSGSSYEQYF
d_call: TRBD2
j_call: TRBJ2-7
clone_size: NA
v_call: TRBV7-9

cdr3_nt: TGTGCCAGCAGCGTAGGGGCGGGAGCGGGCGCAGATACGCAGTATTTT
cdr3_aa: CASSVGAGAGADTQYF
d_call: TRBD2
j_call: TRBJ2-3
clone_size: once
v_call: TRBV9

cdr3_nt: TGTGCCAGCAGCTTCTCCCGACAGCTCCATTATGGCTACACCTTC
cdr3_aa: CASSFSRQLHYGYTF
d_call: NA
j_call: TRBJ1-2
clone_size: NA
v_call: TRBV13

cdr3_nt: TGTGCCAGCAGACCGCAGACAGGGGCACCCCCAGAGACCCAGTACTTC
cdr3_aa: CASRPQTGAPPETQYF
d_call: TRBD1
j_call: TRBJ2-5
clone_size: NA
v_call: TRBV27

cdr3_nt: TGTGCCAGCAGCGATTACTACGATGAGCAGTTCTTC
cdr3_aa: CASSDYYDEQFF
d_call: NA
j_call: TRBJ2-1
clone_size: NA
v_call: TRBV5-6

cdr3_nt: TGTGCCAGCAGTTTATCACAGCAGTACGAGCAGTACTTC
cdr3_aa: CASSLSQQYEQYF
d_call: NA
j_call: TRBJ2-7
clone_size: NA
v_call: TRBV27

cdr3_nt: TGTGCCATCAGTGACTATATTGAGACAGTATTTGATGCTTTCTTT
cdr3_aa: CAISDYIETVFDAFF
d_call: NA
j_call: TRBJ1-1
clone_size: NA
v_call: TRBV10-3

cdr3_nt: TGTGCCAGCAGCTGGACGACTAGCGGGTTGGCCAAAAACATTCAGTACTTC
cdr3_aa: CASSWTTSGLAKNIQYF
d_call: TRBD2
j_call: TRBJ2-4
clone_size: once
v_call: TRBV5-4

cdr3_nt: TGTGCCAGCAGCCGCAGACAGAATGGGTTTGGCACTGAAGCTTTCTTT
cdr3_aa: CASSRRQNGFGTEAFF
d_call: NA
j_call: TRBJ1-1
clone_size: NA
v_call: TRBV2

cdr3_nt: TGTGCCAGCAGTGAATCTCCAGATACGCAGTATTTT
cdr3_aa: CASSESPDTQYF
d_call: NA
j_call: TRBJ2-3
clone_size: once
v_call: TRBV25-1

cdr3_nt: TGTGCCAGCAGGGGGGAGACTAGCTCCAATGAGCAGTTCTTC
cdr3_aa: CASRGETSSNEQFF
d_call: TRBD2
j_call: TRBJ2-1
clone_size: NA
v_call: TRBV2

cdr3_nt: TGTGCCAGTAAACCGGGACAGGGGCTAGGAGGCTACACCTTC
cdr3_aa: CASKPGQGLGGYTF
d_call: TRBD1
j_call: TRBJ1-2
clone_size: NA
v_call: TRBV19

cdr3_nt: TGTGCCAGCAGTGAGGGGGACTACCACAATGAGCAGTTCTTC
cdr3_aa: CASSEGDYHNEQFF
d_call: TRBD2
j_call: TRBJ2-1
clone_size: NA
v_call: TRBV2

cdr3_nt: TGTGCCAGCAGCTTGGCCACAAGGGACAGAACCTACGAGCAGTACTTC
cdr3_aa: CASSLATRDRTYEQYF
d_call: TRBD1
j_call: TRBJ2-7
clone_size: NA
v_call: TRBV5-5

cdr3_nt: TGTGCCAGCAGTCTTATTGGCCTCAGCACAGATACGCAGTATTTT
cdr3_aa: CASSLIGLSTDTQYF
d_call: NA
j_call: TRBJ2-3
clone_size: NA
v_call: TRBV7-3